This TCR beta chain is from a study of blood T cells in healthy people across ages. Study-wide background: Template switching retrieved approximately one barcoded beta molecule for each two T cells.

Alongside a J-beta primer mix, a sample-barcoded 5' primer served in a second PCR lasting about 7 to 12 cycles. Each CDR3 protein gets one entry after TCRdb re-called the 5' RACE reads with MiXCR. The table lists 590,000 or so distinct CDR3 sequences, under 30% of them singletons. This clonotype was seen repeatedly, ten times or more. Its matching antigen is unknown. The CDR3 consists of 15 residues. Germline loops: CDR1 MNHEY, CDR2 SVGEGT. V lost 4 bases and J 9 bases, leaving 19 bases between the germline ends. Study-wide results and limits: Relative to aged donors, long-lived donors carried more naive CD4+ cells and displayed higher diversity.

The source material was blood. The chain has TRBV6-2 or TRBV6-3 and TRBJ2-1, with D possibly called TRBD1 or TRBD2 (6 bases each). The sequence came from a woman of 80 years or more in good health. DNA of the CDR3: TGTGCCAGCAGTTTTCGGGACTCAGGGGTGGGTGAGCAGTTCTTC. This translates into CASSFRDSGVGEQFF.